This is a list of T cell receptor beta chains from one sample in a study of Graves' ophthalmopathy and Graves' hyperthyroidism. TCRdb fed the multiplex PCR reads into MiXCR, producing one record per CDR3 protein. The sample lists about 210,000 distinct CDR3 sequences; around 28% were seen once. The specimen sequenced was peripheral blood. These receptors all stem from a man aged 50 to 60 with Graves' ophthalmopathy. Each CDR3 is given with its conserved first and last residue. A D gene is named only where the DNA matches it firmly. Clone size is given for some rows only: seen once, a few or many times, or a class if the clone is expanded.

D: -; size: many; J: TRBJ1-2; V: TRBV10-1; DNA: TGCGCCAGCACCGATTTCTATGGCTACACCTTC; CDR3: CASTDFYGYTF
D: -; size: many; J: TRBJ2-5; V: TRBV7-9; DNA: TGTGCCAGCAGCCCCCAGGAGTTTGGGACCCAGTACTTC; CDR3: CASSPQEFGTQYF
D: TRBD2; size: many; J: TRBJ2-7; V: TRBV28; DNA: TGTGCCAGCAGTTTACCCTCGGCTAGCGGAACCTACGAGCAGTACTTC; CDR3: CASSLPSASGTYEQYF
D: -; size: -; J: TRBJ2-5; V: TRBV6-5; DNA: TGTGCCAGCAGTTACTCGATGGTAGCCGAGTACCAAGAGACCCAGTACTTC; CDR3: CASSYSMVAEYQETQYF
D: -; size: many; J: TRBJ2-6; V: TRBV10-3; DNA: TGTGCCATCAAGACGGGGGCTGGGGCCAACGTCCTGACTTTC; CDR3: CAIKTGAGANVLTF
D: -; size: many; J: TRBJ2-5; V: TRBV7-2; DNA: TGTGCCAGCAGCTCCGGGACGCCTTACCAAGAGACCCAGTACTTC; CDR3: CASSSGTPYQETQYF
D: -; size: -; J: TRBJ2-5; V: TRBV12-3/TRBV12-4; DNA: TGTGCCAGCTCCAGATCGGGGGCGGGGGAGACCCAGTACTTC; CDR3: CASSRSGAGETQYF
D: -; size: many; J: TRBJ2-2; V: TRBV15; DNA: TGTGCCACCAGCAGAGATCGGGTCGAAACGAACACCGGGGAGCTGTTTTTT; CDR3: CATSRDRVETNTGELFF
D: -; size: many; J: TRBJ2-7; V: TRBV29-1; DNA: TGCAGCGTCCGGACGCCTAGCTCCTACGAGCAGTACTTC; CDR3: CSVRTPSSYEQYF
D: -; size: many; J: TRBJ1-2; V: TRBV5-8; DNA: TGTGCCAGCAGCCTGCGAGCAGCGGAGGATGGCTACACCTTC; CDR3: CASSLRAAEDGYTF
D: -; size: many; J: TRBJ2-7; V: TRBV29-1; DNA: TGCAGCGTTGAAGATCGCCAGATTGGGGGCTACGAGCAGTACTTC; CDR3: CSVEDRQIGGYEQYF
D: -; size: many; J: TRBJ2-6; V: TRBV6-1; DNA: TGTGCCAGCAGTGCAGGGGCGTACTCTGGGGCCAACGTCCTGACTTTC; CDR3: CASSAGAYSGANVLTF
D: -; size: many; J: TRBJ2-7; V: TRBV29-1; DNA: TGCAGCGTTCGAACGGGTGGAAGCTACGAGCAGTACTTC; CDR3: CSVRTGGSYEQYF
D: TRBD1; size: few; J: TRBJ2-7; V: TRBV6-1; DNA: TGTGCCAGCAGTGAAGGGACAGGATTCTACGAGCAGTACTTC; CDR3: CASSEGTGFYEQYF
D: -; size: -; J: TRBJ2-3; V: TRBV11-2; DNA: TGTGCCAGCAGCTTAGGGGCCCGGGGAGCGGGAGATACGCAGTATTTT; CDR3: CASSLGARGAGDTQYF
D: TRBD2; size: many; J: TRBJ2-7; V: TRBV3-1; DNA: TGTGCCAGCAGCCAAGGCGGGAGGGCCTTTCCCGAGCAGTACTTC; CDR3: CASSQGGRAFPEQYF
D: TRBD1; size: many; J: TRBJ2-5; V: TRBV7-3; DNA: TGTGCCAGCAGCCCGAACACAGGGGGCAGGGAGACCCAGTACTTC; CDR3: CASSPNTGGRETQYF
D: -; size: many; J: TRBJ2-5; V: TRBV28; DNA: TGTGCCAGCAGTCACCCGTGGATAGCGGAGCAAGAGACCCAGTACTTC; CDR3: CASSHPWIAEQETQYF
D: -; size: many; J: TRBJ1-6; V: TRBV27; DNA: TGTGCCAGCAGTTTACTCGGGTACGGATATAATTCACCCCTCCACTTT; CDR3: CASSLLGYGYNSPLHF
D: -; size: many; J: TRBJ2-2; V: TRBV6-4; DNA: TGTGCCAGCAGTCCCCCGTTCGGGACACAGAACACCGGGGAGCTGTTTTTT; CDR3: CASSPPFGTQNTGELFF
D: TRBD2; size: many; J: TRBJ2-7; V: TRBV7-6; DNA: TGTGCCAGCAGCTGGACTAGCGGGAGTTCCGAGCAGTACTTC; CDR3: CASSWTSGSSEQYF
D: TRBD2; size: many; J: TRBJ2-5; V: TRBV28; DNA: TGTGCCAGCAGTTTACTAGCGGGGCCCAGAGAGACCCAGTACTTC; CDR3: CASSLLAGPRETQYF
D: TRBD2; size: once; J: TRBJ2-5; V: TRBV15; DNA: TGTGCCACCACTCCTAGCGGGAATCAAGAGACCCAGTACTTC; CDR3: CATTPSGNQETQYF
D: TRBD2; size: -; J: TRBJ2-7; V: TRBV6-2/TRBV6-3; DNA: TGTGCCAGCAGTTTCTCTAGCGGGAGCCACGAGCAGTACTTC; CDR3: CASSFSSGSHEQYF
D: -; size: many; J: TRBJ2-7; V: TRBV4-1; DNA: TGCGCCAGCAGCCAAGATTGGGTCTCCTACGAGCAGTACTTC; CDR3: CASSQDWVSYEQYF
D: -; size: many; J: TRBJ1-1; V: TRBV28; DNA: TGTGCCAGCAGCCGACGGCTTGAAGCTTTCTTT; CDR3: CASSRRLEAFF
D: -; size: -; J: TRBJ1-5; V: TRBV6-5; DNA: TGTGCCAGCAGTTACACCGGACGGGATCAGCCCCAGCATTTT; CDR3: CASSYTGRDQPQHF
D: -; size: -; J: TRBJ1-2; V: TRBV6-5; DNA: TGTGCCAGCAGTTACTCCGGCGGCAGTTACGGTGGCTACACCTTC; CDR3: CASSYSGGSYGGYTF
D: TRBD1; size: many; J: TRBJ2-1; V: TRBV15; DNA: TGTGCCACCAACAGAATCACCGGGACAGGAAGTGAGCAGTTCTTC; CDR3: CATNRITGTGSEQFF
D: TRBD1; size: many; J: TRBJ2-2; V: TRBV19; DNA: TGTGCCAGTAGTACCGGGACAGCGAACACCGGGGAGCTGTTTTTT; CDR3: CASSTGTANTGELFF
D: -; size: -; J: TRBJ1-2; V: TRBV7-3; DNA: TGTGCCAGCAGCTCACAGGAGAACTATGGCTACACCTTC; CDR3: CASSSQENYGYTF
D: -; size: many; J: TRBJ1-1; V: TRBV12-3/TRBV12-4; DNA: TGTGCCAGCAGCCCAACGACGGTGGTTAACACTGAAGCTTTCTTT; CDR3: CASSPTTVVNTEAFF